In its sample, the clone carrying this T cell receptor (beta chain) was seen a few times. The data stem from a study of blood T cell repertoires in COVID-19. About the research overall: The cDNA or gDNA used as material had been derived from T cells, B-cell-depleted T cells, or PBMCs.

Measured with immunoSEQ multiplex PCR; TCRdb has only the in-frame clones, and not every one. The sample records 150,000 to 200,000 clones, roughly 87% being singletons. The germline gives CDR1 SGHTA, CDR2 FQGNSA. J lost 1 base, V lost 3 bases, and 8 bases had no gene match. This CDR3 region has 17 residues. Recruits, aged roughly 18 to 100 years, lived in 24 US areas. Which cohort a participant joined came from the clinical history participants gave. The rearrangement links TRBV7-2 to TRBJ2-7; the match to TRBD2 covers 11 bases. This sequence was found in a woman aged 35 to 49 with acute COVID-19. The sample taken for sequencing was PBMCs or T cells enriched from blood (not recorded which). CDR3 bases: TGTGCCAGCAGCTTTCTTCTAGCGGGAGGTCGATCCTACGAGCAGTACTTC. It encodes CASSFLLAGGRSYEQYF.